The subject of this entry is one T cell receptor (beta chain). Its antigen is currently unknown. This record belongs to a study of STAT5B mutations in CD4+ large granular lymphocyte leukemia. General observations from the study: Data were not HLA-matched across samples. Top patient clones used TRBV06 genes more often: 8/27 versus 2/35 in controls. Without putative leukemic clones, patient CD4-sorted repertoires remained more clonal than healthy CD4+ repertoires.

Only in-frame clones appear in the TCRdb table, and some are missing; sequencing was by immunoSEQ multiplex PCR. This table has around 9,000 clones, around 83% appearing once. The CDR3 length is 12 residues. CDR1 is MDHEN and CDR2 is SYDVKM in the germline V gene. Trimming removed 4 bases from V and 6 bases from J, with 7 bases in between. This rearrangement joins TRBV28 to TRBJ1-5; no reliable D call. Sequencing input: PBMCs. The TCR sequence derives from a man in his fifties or sixties with CD4+ T-cell large granular lymphocyte leukemia. CDR3 nucleotide sequence: TGTGCCAGCAGTTCGAGTACTCAGCCCCAGCATTTT. Translated: CASSSSTQPQHF.